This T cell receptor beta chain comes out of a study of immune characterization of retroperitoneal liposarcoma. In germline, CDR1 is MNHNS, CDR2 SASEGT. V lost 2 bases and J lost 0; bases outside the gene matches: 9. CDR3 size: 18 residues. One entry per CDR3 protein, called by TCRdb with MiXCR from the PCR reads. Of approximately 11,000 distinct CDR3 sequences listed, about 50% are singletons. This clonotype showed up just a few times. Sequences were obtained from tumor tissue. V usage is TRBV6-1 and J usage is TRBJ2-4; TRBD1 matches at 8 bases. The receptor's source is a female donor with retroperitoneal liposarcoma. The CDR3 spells CASSERTGRGLAKNIQYF. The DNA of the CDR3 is TGTGCCAGCAGTGAAAGGACAGGGCGGGGACTAGCCAAAAACATTCAGTACTTC.